A single sample gave rise to the 13 T cell receptor beta chains below, sequenced in a study of shared clonotypes between healthy human individuals. Data came from immunoSEQ multiplex PCR; TCRdb stores just in-frame clones and leaves some out. The data hold about 120,000 clones, with about 63% observed a single time. Sequencing used memory CD8+ T cells sorted from blood. Documented subset: CD45RO+ cells pooled with CCR7-negative TemRA cells. The receptors derive from a woman between 25 and 40 years old in good health.

The V call is TRBV11-2, the J call TRBJ2-5; 8 bases match TRBD2. In germline, CDR1 is SGHAT, CDR2 FQNNGV. With 5 bases clipped from V and 1 base from J, the junction kept 3 bases outside the gene matches. The CDR3 extends over 14 amino acids. Here the CDR3 reads CASSPGLAQETQYF. CDR3 nucleotide sequence: TGTGCCAGCAGCCCAGGACTAGCCCAAGAGACCCAGTACTTC.

The J gene is TRBJ2-7, the V gene TRBV25-1; tentatively, D is TRBD1 (6 bases). V dropped 6 bases and J dropped 4 bases, with 16 bases sitting between them. CDR1 and CDR2 from the germline V gene are MGHDK and SYGVNS. This CDR3 is built from 14 residues. The CDR3 loop reads CASRGDRNFYEQYF. The CDR3 DNA follows: TGTGCCAGCAGGGGAGACAGGAACTTTTACGAGCAGTACTTC.

The chain is built from TRBV9 and TRBJ2-7; 7 bases are a match to TRBD1. CDR1 is SGDLS, CDR2 YYNGEE, per germline. V shed 0 bases and J 3 bases; nucleotides not matched to a gene: 6. This CDR3 spans 15 amino acids. The CDR3 protein is CASSVGGDSYYEQYF. CDR3 nucleotide sequence: TGTGCCAGCAGCGTAGGAGGGGACAGTTACTACGAGCAGTACTTC.

This clone has more than one count but fewer than ten. This chain joins TRBV6-1 and TRBJ2-1; possibly TRBD1 for D (5 bases). V lost 7 bases and J lost 8, with 9 bases in between. Germline assignment: CDR1 MNHNS and CDR2 SASEGT. The length of the CDR3 is 11 residues. Here the CDR3 reads CASKRGDEQFF. The CDR3 coding sequence is TGTGCCAGCAAAAGGGGTGATGAGCAGTTCTTC.

This clone came up once. The rearrangement links TRBV6-5 to TRBJ2-5; 12 nucleotides agree with TRBD2. Germline V CDR1 and CDR2: MNHEY, SVGAGI. J gave up 4 bases and V 5 bases, and 5 bases lay outside the gene matches. This CDR3 is built from 15 residues. CDR3 loop: CASSATSGSSETQYF. In nucleotides, the CDR3 is TGTGCCAGCAGTGCGACTAGCGGGAGTTCAGAGACCCAGTACTTC.

The CDR3 here is CAIKAGTTYEQYF. The CDR3 coding sequence is TGTGCCATCAAGGCGGGCACTACCTACGAGCAGTACTTC. The chain joins TRBV10-3 to TRBJ2-5; a possible D gene is TRBD2 (5 bases). The closer fit of TRBJ2-7 to the DNA end suggests the J call may be wrong. Germline loops: CDR1 ENHRY, CDR2 SYGVKD. CDR3 length equals 13 residues.

The CDR3 protein is CASSSERLRGNEQFF. The CDR3, as DNA: TGTGCCAGCAGCTCGGAGCGGCTGCGGGGCAATGAGCAGTTCTTC. The gene calls are TRBV7-9 and TRBJ2-1, with D perhaps TRBD2 (6 bases). Germline V CDR1 and CDR2: SEHNR, FQNEAQ (reference sequence). V lost 4 bases to trimming and J lost 6 bases, with 16 bases between them. The CDR3 length is 15 residues.

This chain uses TRBV19 with TRBJ2-5; no clear D. The V end was cut by 6 bases, the J end by 2 bases, with 7 bases between. The CDR3 covers 12 residues. From germline, CDR1 is LNHDA and CDR2 SQIVND (reference sequence). In DNA form, the CDR3 reads TGTGCCAGTAGCCCGGGTCAAGAGACCCAGTACTTC. Amino acids: CASSPGQETQYF.

This clone was seen a handful of times. This chain connects TRBV27 to TRBJ2-7, with D perhaps TRBD2 (6 bases). Germline V gene lookup returns CDR1 MNHEY and CDR2 SMNVEV (reference sequence). The CDR3 covers 12 residues. The V end was cut by 8 bases, the J end by 3 bases, with 11 bases between. The CDR3 region has the DNA TGTGCCAGCGGAGGGAGCGGCTACGAGCAGTACTTC. Translating gives CASGGSGYEQYF.

The chain combines TRBV28 with TRBJ2-3; D is unresolved. The CDR3 is 15 residues long. V was trimmed by 1 base and J by 7 bases, leaving 15 bases between them. Germline V gene sequence: CDR1 MDHEN, CDR2 SYDVKM. CDR3 sequence (DNA): TGTGCCAGCAGTTTATTCTGGGGTCGGGTACATACGCAGTATTTT. Translated, it gives CASSLFWGRVHTQYF. Full variable domain (remainder filled in from reference TRBV28 and TRBJ2-3): DVKVTQSSRYLVKRTGEKVFLECVQDMDHENMFWYRQDPGLGLRLIYFSYDVKMKEKGDIPEGYSVSREKKERFSLILESASTNQTSMYLCASSLFWGRVHTQYFGPGTRLTVL.

The rearrangement links TRBV27 to TRBJ1-5; 7 bases agree with TRBD1. This CDR3 contains 19 residues. Germline CDR1 MNHEY, CDR2 SMNVEV (reference sequence). After removal of 3 bases from V and 6 bases from J, the junction contained 20 bases not matched to a gene. Written as DNA, the CDR3 is TGTGCCAGCAGTTTTTGGGGCGACAGGGAATCAAGGTCGGGTCAGCCCCAGCATTTT. It codes for CASSFWGDRESRSGQPQHF.

This chain links TRBV5-8 with TRBJ2-7; D is uncertain. Germline CDR1 is SGHTS and CDR2 is YDEGEE. Trimming cost V 7 bases and J 5 bases, with 16 bases left between them. CDR3 size: 13 residues. The CDR3 nucleotides read TGTGCCAGCGCGTCAGACGTTCGTGACGAGCAGTACTTC. This encodes CASASDVRDEQYF.

This clone was recorded only once. The V gene is TRBV27, the J gene TRBJ2-5, with TRBD1 matching 8 bases. The CDR3 loop spans 17 amino acids. Trimming cost V 5 bases and J 1 base; bases outside gene matches: 12. Germline CDR1 reads MNHEY; CDR2 reads SMNVEV (reference sequence). CDR3 sequence: CASSPLHSTGVQETQYF. The CDR3 nucleotides read TGTGCCAGCAGTCCCTTACATTCGACAGGGGTCCAAGAGACCCAGTACTTC.